This TCR beta chain came from a study of shared clonotypes between healthy human individuals (dated by TCRdb to the early 2020s). With regard to the full study: Two women and a few men aged 18 to 49 years were included in the cohort. Per donor, leukapheresis produced somewhere between about 0.94 and 8.9 billion PBMCs. Different laboratories and diverse techniques were used to prepare libraries and sequence TCR repertoires, to increase sequencing depth and limit assay-specific biases. The study deeply sequenced blood TCR repertoires of about 5 healthy adults to estimate repertoire size and the extent of clonotype sharing between individuals. For each donor, CD4 naive and CD4 memory were each run on three plates, CD8 naive on two plates, and CD8 memory on one plate. Overall study results and their limits: Because the study included only a small number of donors, the genetic and exposure-history diversity represented was limited. Even with the large sequencing depth, rarefaction of the sorted-subset datasets indicated that sequencing was incomplete. Sharing across a few donors was observed for 5% to 6.5% of naive CD4, about 3.2% of naive CD8, about 2.5% of memory CD4, and around 0.42% of memory CD8 clonotypes. Pairwise subsampling indicated that sequencing depth was expected to affect the degree of clonotype sharing among donors. Clonotypes shared by all four sorted-subset donors showed higher generation probabilities than non-shared clonotypes. Estimated clonotype richness was generally larger for naive than for memory subsets. Sampling was restricted to blood, and TCR repertoires in tissues likely differ from the TCR repertoires found in blood.

TCR CDR3 regions were amplified from genomic DNA by multiplex PCR using the deep immunoSEQ assay. For each cell subset, the extracted genomic DNA was distributed evenly across all wells of several immunoSEQ 96-well plates, and each plate served as one replicate. For sorted subsets, roughly 200 ng of genomic DNA, equivalent to 25,000 to 35,000 T cell genomes, went into each replicate PCR. Purified libraries were measured with a Qubit 3.0 fluorometer, size-checked on a Bioanalyzer 2100, and measured again with the KAPA Library Quantification kit. Every immunoSEQ 96-well plate was sequenced on a dedicated single-read 150-cycle Illumina NextSeq 550 flow cell. Per the original workflow: The immunoSEQ output contained only junctional sequences without quality scores, so filtering could not match that applied to full-length reads. Sequences were annotated with PyIR, a Python wrapper for IgBLAST v1.9, using IMGT germline references to assign V/J genes and CDR3. Reads were removed for weak V/J assignments (E-value above 1e-6), missing CDR3, stop codons, out-of-frame junctions, or ambiguous translated residues. V3J clonotypes were defined by identical inferred V gene, J gene, and CDR3 amino acid sequence. To compute the percentage overlap between repertoires, the number of shared unique clonotypes was divided by the size of the smaller repertoire. RTK rarefaction, the Chao1 estimator, and Recon v2.1 estimates of unobserved clonotypes were used to assess repertoire richness. For all TCRbeta clonotypes obtained by the gDNA method from a few donors, generation probabilities were computed with OLGA. Drawn from immuneACCESS, this table holds only the in-frame rearrangements with V and J called that TCRdb kept. Clones are partly lost; checked studies trace under half to an unresolved V gene and leave the rest unexplained. V, J and clone size are taken as reported in that table, and D and trimming were inferred from the DNA itself. This sample gives about 1.1 million clones in total; about 72% of them show up just once. 0.85% to 1% of the sample goes to the ten largest clones.

Remarks on this clone: The target of this receptor is not known. Base quality data are lacking; no much larger clone is found one base away.

The donors were healthy, HIV-negative adults who had no recently reported acute infections or vaccinations. Every donor was a Caucasian adult living in Nashville, Tennessee, USA. Magnetic negative selection was used to enrich CD4+ T cells, after which naive cells were positively selected on CD45RA and the negative fraction became the memory subset. Blood was obtained by leukapheresis, after which PBMCs were separated by Ficoll-Histopaque density gradient centrifugation and cryopreserved in liquid nitrogen vapor phase. Analytical flow cytometry was used to check the purity and quantity of each magnetically sorted T cell population. Each sorted fraction had its genomic DNA isolated and then quantified by UV absorbance on a Nanodrop 2000c. Per the germline V gene, LGHNA is the CDR1 and YNFKEQ is the CDR2. The CDR3 contains 14 residues, cysteine and phenylalanine counted. The entry retains the CDR3 DNA only, 42 bases that are in frame from base 1. Ends trimmed: V by 0 bases, J by 3 bases; bases unmatched to a gene: 0.

The chain is made from TRBV4-2 and TRBJ2-5, with TRBD2 matching 8 junction bases. Sequencing input: memory CD4+ T cells from PBMCs. In the paper's terms, the cell subset or site label means: CD45RA-negative fraction. This clonotype was obtained from a man aged 18 to 29 in good health. Some clones in this sample may be carry-over from other donors' samples. This receptor carries the CDR3 CASSQELAEETQYF. The DNA reads as follows: TGTGCCAGCAGCCAAGAACTAGCGGAAGAGACCCAGTACTTC.